This TCR beta chain was sequenced for a study of CD8+ T cells in alopecia areata (dated by TCRdb to 2017 to 2018). In terms of the full investigation: To study T cell clonal expansion in alopecia areata, the researchers applied high-throughput TCRbeta sequencing to both the C3H/HeJ mouse model and human patients. Human TCRbeta sequencing covered scalp tissue and sorted CD4+ and CD8+ peripheral blood T cells from patchy and totalis/universalis alopecia areata patients and healthy controls. Scalp clonality was compared across normal scalp (n=4), patchy alopecia areata scalp (n=8), and alopecia totalis/universalis scalp (n=8). The RNA source kit depended on sample type: the PAXgene miRNA kit for fixed scalp, the miRNeasy kit for PBMCs, and the RNeasy kit for mouse skin. Amplification of TCRbeta CDR3 regions was done by immunoSEQ multiplex PCR using 35 Vbeta forward primers and 13 Jbeta reverse primers.

This clone was detected once. Its antigen is unknown. Base-call qualities are not available, and no considerably larger clone is one nucleotide away. Lesional scalp punch biopsies and peripheral blood were obtained from alopecia areata patients. PBMCs were isolated by density centrifugation and stained for CD3, CD4 and CD8, after which CD4+ and CD8+ T cells were sorted on a FACSAria. The untreated alopecia areata patients were recruited through a multicenter biomarker study. In five patients from the biomarker study, blood CD8+ T cells were sorted further into NKG2D-low and NKG2D-high fractions. Study-wide findings and limitations: Compared with normal scalp, lesional scalp, particularly in alopecia totalis/universalis, had higher clonality and more expanded CD8+ clones, which suggests antigenic drive. Shared TCR sequences between patients were less evident than in mice, which may be partly attributable to HLA diversity in the patient population. Unlike mouse skin, where gammadelta T cells dominate, normal human skin contains resident alphabeta T cells that get sequenced too, which complicates analysis of the scalp TCR repertoire.

V loses 7 bases of germline sequence and J loses 5 bases, and the interval between the two ends is 35 bases. From the cysteine up to the phenylalanine, the CDR3 has a length of 21 residues. Here the CDR3 DNA is all that survives: 63 bases in frame from base 1. CDR1 is given as SGHVS and CDR2 as FQNEAQ, both from the germline V gene. Library creation used the immunoSEQ multiplex PCR assay. RNA was extracted from all samples and reverse transcribed into cDNA as template for TCR sequencing. First-strand cDNA was synthesized with SuperScript III using a 2:1 mix of oligo-dT and random hexamers. A synthetic immune receptor repertoire was used to gauge amplification bias, and whatever bias remained was removed computationally. The published analysis was carried out like this. Raw reads were preprocessed to remove errors, and CDR3 was defined according to IMGT conventions as the region from the conserved cysteine to phenylalanine. Clonality was computed by normalizing Shannon entropy by log2 of the number of productive unique TCRs and subtracting the result from 1. CD4 or CD8 identity of scalp clones was inferred by cross-referencing scalp TCRbeta sequences with sorted blood CD4 and CD8 repertoires. This is the immuneACCESS table as TCRdb keeps it, with only in-frame sequences that have V and J called. A part of the clones is gone; compared with another copy, unresolved V genes explain less than half, and the rest is unexplained. Clonal size and the V and J genes are those of that table, whereas D and trimming came from the DNA. A total of around 35,000 clones appear in this sample, approximately 60% of them only once. The biggest ten clones account for 40% of the sample.

This clonotype originated in a human donor with alopecia areata. The rearranged segments are TRBV7-8 and TRBJ2-2; a weak D assignment points to TRBD1 (5 bases agree). Source material: NKG2D-high CD8+ T cells sorted from blood. Taken with the paper, the label for cell subset or site translates to: sorted CD8+ NKG2D-high blood T cells. The CDR3 region has the sequence CASNIRQGLVASRIKTGELFF. The DNA sequence is given as TGTGCCAGCAACATTAGGCAGGGTTTAGTTGCTTCGCGCATTAAAACCGGGGAGCTGTTTTTT.